A selection of T cell receptor beta chains follows, all from one sample in a study of regulatory T cells in long-lasting Graves disease. MiXCR, run by TCRdb on the multiplex PCR reads, gives a single entry per CDR3 protein. Of around 460,000 distinct CDR3 sequences in the sample, 22% were seen once. The sequences come from peripheral blood mononuclear cells (PBMCs), collected when the disease was refractory, from a patient treated with antithyroid drugs. The receptors stem from a female donor with Graves disease. CDR3s include the opening cysteine and the closing phenylalanine or tryptophan. The D gene is left open where the match is weak. Expanded clones are given a class, and other clones once, few, many or no size at all.

v_gene: TRBV28; len: 15; abundance: many; j_gene: TRBJ1-6; d_gene: -; CDR3nt: TGTGCCAGCAGTCCGCCGAAGGGGGTAAATTCACCCCTCCACTTT; CDR3aa: CASSPPKGVNSPLHF
v_gene: TRBV14; len: 16; abundance: once; j_gene: TRBJ1-2; d_gene: -; CDR3nt: TGTGCCAGCAGCCAAGATTTGGAGTCAGCGAACTATGGCTACACCTTC; CDR3aa: CASSQDLESANYGYTF
v_gene: TRBV13; len: 12; abundance: -; j_gene: TRBJ2-1; d_gene: -; CDR3nt: TGTGCCAGCAACGAGGCCACATATGAGCAGTTCTTC; CDR3aa: CASNEATYEQFF
v_gene: TRBV27; len: 15; abundance: -; j_gene: TRBJ1-4; d_gene: -; CDR3nt: TGTGCCAGCAGTCTTAGCTATGCAACTAATGAAAAACTGTTTTTT; CDR3aa: CASSLSYATNEKLFF
v_gene: TRBV5-1; len: 18; abundance: -; j_gene: TRBJ1-4; d_gene: -; CDR3nt: TGCGCCAGCAGCTTCACAGGAAGAAGGTTGGCAACTAATGAAAAACTGTTTTTT; CDR3aa: CASSFTGRRLATNEKLFF
v_gene: TRBV6-2/TRBV6-3; len: 14; abundance: many; j_gene: TRBJ1-1; d_gene: -; CDR3nt: TGTGCCAGCAGTTACCCCCGCGGGAACACTGAAGCTTTCTTT; CDR3aa: CASSYPRGNTEAFF
v_gene: TRBV7-2; len: 14; abundance: many; j_gene: TRBJ2-5; d_gene: TRBD2; CDR3nt: TGTGCCAGCAGCCCGGGACTAGAGTCGCTATGGGAGTACTTC; CDR3aa: CASSPGLESLWEYF
v_gene: TRBV7-9; len: 13; abundance: -; j_gene: TRBJ1-1; d_gene: TRBD1; CDR3nt: TGTGCCAGAGGGGGCGCGGGGAACACTGAAGCTTTCTTT; CDR3aa: CARGGAGNTEAFF
v_gene: TRBV12-3/TRBV12-4; len: 13; abundance: -; j_gene: TRBJ2-7; d_gene: TRBD1; CDR3nt: TGTGCCAGCAGGGGACAGGGCACCCACGAGCAGTACTTC; CDR3aa: CASRGQGTHEQYF
v_gene: TRBV4-3; len: 13; abundance: -; j_gene: TRBJ2-5; d_gene: -; CDR3nt: TGCGCCAGCGGCCAAGACGGGTGGGAGACCCAGTACTTC; CDR3aa: CASGQDGWETQYF
v_gene: TRBV3-1; len: 13; abundance: -; j_gene: TRBJ1-2; d_gene: -; CDR3nt: TGTGCCAGCAGCCATCCCGGACTGAGCGGCTACACCTTC; CDR3aa: CASSHPGLSGYTF
v_gene: TRBV28; len: 14; abundance: few; j_gene: TRBJ2-5; d_gene: -; CDR3nt: TGTGCCAGCAGCCAACAGCTTGGGGAAGAGACCCAGTACTTC; CDR3aa: CASSQQLGEETQYF
v_gene: TRBV9; len: 15; abundance: once; j_gene: TRBJ2-6; d_gene: -; CDR3nt: TGTGCCAGCAGCGCATCAGGTTCGGGGGCCAACGTCCTGACTTTC; CDR3aa: CASSASGSGANVLTF
v_gene: TRBV9; len: 14; abundance: -; j_gene: TRBJ2-2; d_gene: -; CDR3nt: TGTGCCAGCAGCGTGTCCCCGAACACCGGGGAGCTGTTTTTT; CDR3aa: CASSVSPNTGELFF
v_gene: TRBV7-6; len: 14; abundance: many; j_gene: TRBJ2-2; d_gene: TRBD1; CDR3nt: TGTGCCAGCAGCTTAGCGACAGGGAGCGGGGAGCTGTTTTTT; CDR3aa: CASSLATGSGELFF
v_gene: TRBV11-2; len: 13; abundance: -; j_gene: TRBJ1-5; d_gene: -; CDR3nt: TGTGCCAGCAGCCCAGGGAGGTATCAGCCCCAGCATTTT; CDR3aa: CASSPGRYQPQHF
v_gene: TRBV5-6; len: 13; abundance: -; j_gene: TRBJ2-5; d_gene: TRBD1; CDR3nt: TGTGCCAGCAGCCGCGACAGGGCGGAGACCCAGTACTTC; CDR3aa: CASSRDRAETQYF
v_gene: TRBV13; len: 14; abundance: -; j_gene: TRBJ2-7; d_gene: -; CDR3nt: TGTGCCAGCTCTCGCCGGGACCCTCTCCTCGAGCAGTACTTC; CDR3aa: CASSRRDPLLEQYF
v_gene: TRBV7-2; len: 15; abundance: -; j_gene: TRBJ1-2; d_gene: -; CDR3nt: TGTGCCAGCAGCTGGCTTGGGGGAGGGTCTTATGGCTACACCTTC; CDR3aa: CASSWLGGGSYGYTF
v_gene: TRBV30; len: 13; abundance: -; j_gene: TRBJ2-4; d_gene: -; CDR3nt: TGTGCCTGGAGTACGGGGGCCAAAAACATTCAGTACTTC; CDR3aa: CAWSTGAKNIQYF
v_gene: TRBV6-1; len: 13; abundance: -; j_gene: TRBJ2-5; d_gene: -; CDR3nt: TGTGCCAGCAGTACCGTCCCCCGGGAGACCCAGTACTTC; CDR3aa: CASSTVPRETQYF
v_gene: TRBV28; len: 12; abundance: many; j_gene: TRBJ1-3; d_gene: -; CDR3nt: TGTGCCAGCGGAGGGTATGGAAACACCATATATTTT; CDR3aa: CASGGYGNTIYF
v_gene: TRBV6-1; len: 14; abundance: many; j_gene: TRBJ1-1; d_gene: -; CDR3nt: TGTGCCAGCAAAATCGGCGGAGATCCCACTGAAGCTTTCTTT; CDR3aa: CASKIGGDPTEAFF
v_gene: TRBV19; len: 13; abundance: few; j_gene: TRBJ1-1; d_gene: TRBD1; CDR3nt: TGTGCCAGTAAGAGGAGGGACAGGGATGAAGCTTTCTTT; CDR3aa: CASKRRDRDEAFF
v_gene: TRBV28; len: 16; abundance: -; j_gene: TRBJ2-1; d_gene: -; CDR3nt: TGTGCCAGCAGTTCCCCCGCAGGGAAGGGTGCAATGGTGCAGTTCTTC; CDR3aa: CASSSPAGKGAMVQFF
v_gene: TRBV6-2/TRBV6-3; len: 14; abundance: few; j_gene: TRBJ1-3; d_gene: -; CDR3nt: TGTGCCAGCAGTTACCGGAGCTCTGGAAACACCATATATTTT; CDR3aa: CASSYRSSGNTIYF
v_gene: TRBV30; len: 14; abundance: -; j_gene: TRBJ2-7; d_gene: TRBD1; CDR3nt: TGTGCCTGGAGTGGAGGACAGGGGCTATACGAGCAGTACTTC; CDR3aa: CAWSGGQGLYEQYF
v_gene: TRBV19; len: 14; abundance: -; j_gene: TRBJ1-6; d_gene: TRBD1; CDR3nt: TGTGCCAGTAGTACCGGACAGGGATATTCACCCCTCCACTTT; CDR3aa: CASSTGQGYSPLHF
v_gene: TRBV28; len: 13; abundance: -; j_gene: TRBJ2-3; d_gene: TRBD1; CDR3nt: TGTGCCAGCAGGAGGACAGGGGGTGATACGCAGTATTTT; CDR3aa: CASRRTGGDTQYF
v_gene: TRBV27; len: 17; abundance: -; j_gene: TRBJ2-2; d_gene: TRBD1; CDR3nt: TGTGCCAGCAGTTTGCCAGGACAGGGAGGGAACACCGGGGAGCTGTTTTTT; CDR3aa: CASSLPGQGGNTGELFF
v_gene: TRBV7-9; len: 13; abundance: few; j_gene: TRBJ2-7; d_gene: TRBD1; CDR3nt: TGTGCCAGCAGCAACCGGGACAGTGACGAGCAGTACTTC; CDR3aa: CASSNRDSDEQYF
v_gene: TRBV28; len: 13; abundance: many; j_gene: TRBJ1-2; d_gene: -; CDR3nt: TGTGCCAGCCGCGTACAGGGAAACTATGGCTACACCTTC; CDR3aa: CASRVQGNYGYTF
v_gene: TRBV28; len: 15; abundance: many; j_gene: TRBJ2-7; d_gene: TRBD2; CDR3nt: TGTGCCAGCAGGACCCGTAGCGGGAACTCCTACGAGCAGTACTTC; CDR3aa: CASRTRSGNSYEQYF
v_gene: TRBV27; len: 18; abundance: many; j_gene: TRBJ2-7; d_gene: TRBD2; CDR3nt: TGTGCCAGCGGCTTGTTGGAGGATGTTTGGGGAGGGTCCTACGAGCAGTACTTC; CDR3aa: CASGLLEDVWGGSYEQYF
v_gene: TRBV19; len: 15; abundance: few; j_gene: TRBJ1-5; d_gene: TRBD1; CDR3nt: TGTGCCAGTAGTATGCGTTGGGACAGCGATCAGCCCCAGCATTTT; CDR3aa: CASSMRWDSDQPQHF
v_gene: TRBV7-2; len: 12; abundance: many; j_gene: TRBJ1-5; d_gene: -; CDR3nt: TGTGCCAGCAGCTTAGAGCATCAGCCCCAGCATTTT; CDR3aa: CASSLEHQPQHF
v_gene: TRBV19; len: 15; abundance: few; j_gene: TRBJ1-1; d_gene: -; CDR3nt: TGTGCCAGTAGTATGGGCCTCATGGAAGGCACTGAAGCTTTCTTT; CDR3aa: CASSMGLMEGTEAFF
v_gene: TRBV29-1; len: 13; abundance: -; j_gene: TRBJ1-2; d_gene: TRBD1; CDR3nt: TGCAGCGTTCCCAGGGGGACAGGCCAGGGCTACACCTTC; CDR3aa: CSVPRGTGQGYTF
v_gene: TRBV29-1; len: 14; abundance: few; j_gene: TRBJ2-6; d_gene: TRBD1; CDR3nt: TGCAGCGTTTCAGGGGGATTTGGGGCCAACGTCCTGACTTTC; CDR3aa: CSVSGGFGANVLTF
v_gene: TRBV6-2/TRBV6-3; len: 14; abundance: -; j_gene: TRBJ2-2; d_gene: -; CDR3nt: TGTGCCAGCAGTCAAACTAGGAGCGCCGGGGAGCTGTTTTTT; CDR3aa: CASSQTRSAGELFF
v_gene: TRBV6-5; len: 13; abundance: many; j_gene: TRBJ1-2; d_gene: -; CDR3nt: TGTGCCAGCAGTTACTCGGCAGCCGGGGGCTACACCTTC; CDR3aa: CASSYSAAGGYTF
v_gene: TRBV5-1; len: 16; abundance: few; j_gene: TRBJ2-7; d_gene: TRBD2; CDR3nt: TGCGCCAGCAGCTCCACCGGGGGGGGCCCCACCTACGAGCAGTACTTC; CDR3aa: CASSSTGGGPTYEQYF
v_gene: TRBV6-1; len: 15; abundance: few; j_gene: TRBJ2-7; d_gene: -; CDR3nt: TGTGCCAGCAATAGACACACCCGGGATCCCTACGAGCAGTACTTC; CDR3aa: CASNRHTRDPYEQYF
v_gene: TRBV18; len: 16; abundance: -; j_gene: TRBJ2-7; d_gene: TRBD1; CDR3nt: TGTGCCAGCTCACCGCCCGGGACAGGGACCTCCTACGAGCAGTACTTC; CDR3aa: CASSPPGTGTSYEQYF
v_gene: TRBV11-1; len: 14; abundance: -; j_gene: TRBJ1-2; d_gene: TRBD1; CDR3nt: TGTGCCAGCAGCTCACTGGACAGGGTCGGCGGCTACACCTTC; CDR3aa: CASSSLDRVGGYTF
v_gene: TRBV4-1; len: 15; abundance: -; j_gene: TRBJ2-5; d_gene: -; CDR3nt: TGCGCCAGCAGACGAACGGAGGGGCTTCAAGAGACCCAGTACTTC; CDR3aa: CASRRTEGLQETQYF
v_gene: TRBV28; len: 15; abundance: once; j_gene: TRBJ2-2; d_gene: TRBD2; CDR3nt: TGTGCCAGCAGTTCGAGCGGGAGAAAGACCGGGGAGCTGGTTTTT; CDR3aa: CASSSSGRKTGELVF
v_gene: TRBV7-9; len: 12; abundance: few; j_gene: TRBJ2-7; d_gene: -; CDR3nt: TGTGCCAGCAGGTGGCAAGGGGGCGAGCAGTACTTC; CDR3aa: CASRWQGGEQYF
v_gene: TRBV12-3/TRBV12-4; len: 18; abundance: many; j_gene: TRBJ2-2; d_gene: TRBD2; CDR3nt: TGTGCCAGCCTATGGAGACTAGCGGGAGGACGGCGCACCGGGGAGCTGTTTTTT; CDR3aa: CASLWRLAGGRRTGELFF
v_gene: TRBV28; len: 15; abundance: many; j_gene: TRBJ2-2; d_gene: -; CDR3nt: TGTGCCAGCCGCTTGACGGGAGTTGAGATCGGGGAGCTGTTTTTT; CDR3aa: CASRLTGVEIGELFF
v_gene: TRBV6-5; len: 14; abundance: many; j_gene: TRBJ2-7; d_gene: TRBD1; CDR3nt: TGTGCCAGCAGTTACAGGACAGGGTCCTACGAGCAGTACTTC; CDR3aa: CASSYRTGSYEQYF
v_gene: TRBV24-1; len: 16; abundance: -; j_gene: TRBJ2-3; d_gene: -; CDR3nt: TGTGCCACCAGTGATTGGGGGACGGTAAGCACAGATACGCAGTATTTT; CDR3aa: CATSDWGTVSTDTQYF
v_gene: TRBV20-1; len: 15; abundance: many; j_gene: TRBJ2-7; d_gene: TRBD2; CDR3nt: TGCAGTGCCGTAGGACTAGCGGGAGGTTTTGGAGAGCAGTACTTC; CDR3aa: CSAVGLAGGFGEQYF
v_gene: TRBV7-2; len: 11; abundance: many; j_gene: TRBJ2-7; d_gene: -; CDR3nt: TGTGCCAGCAGCTCCTCGGAGGGGCAGTACTTC; CDR3aa: CASSSSEGQYF
v_gene: TRBV20-1; len: 15; abundance: -; j_gene: TRBJ2-1; d_gene: TRBD2; CDR3nt: TGCAGTGCCCTTGGCGGACTAGCGGTCTCCAATGAGCAGTTCTTC; CDR3aa: CSALGGLAVSNEQFF
v_gene: TRBV7-8; len: 15; abundance: -; j_gene: TRBJ2-2; d_gene: TRBD2; CDR3nt: TGTGCCAGCAGCTCTAGGACTAGCCCTAGGGGGGAGCTGTTTTTT; CDR3aa: CASSSRTSPRGELFF
v_gene: TRBV15; len: 14; abundance: -; j_gene: TRBJ2-5; d_gene: TRBD1; CDR3nt: TGTGCCACCAGCAGGGAAACAGGGGTCGAGACCCAGTACTTC; CDR3aa: CATSRETGVETQYF
v_gene: TRBV11-3; len: 14; abundance: -; j_gene: TRBJ1-1; d_gene: -; CDR3nt: TGTGCCAGCATCGACGGGGCAGAGAGCACTGAAGCTTTCTTT; CDR3aa: CASIDGAESTEAFF
v_gene: TRBV4-1; len: 16; abundance: -; j_gene: TRBJ2-6; d_gene: -; CDR3nt: TGCGCCAGCAGCCACCTGACAGTCTCTGGGGCCAACGTCCTGACTTTC; CDR3aa: CASSHLTVSGANVLTF
v_gene: TRBV20-1; len: 15; abundance: -; j_gene: TRBJ2-7; d_gene: -; CDR3nt: TGCAGTGCTAGGGCGGGACGGCTGTCCGGTTACGAGCAGTACTTC; CDR3aa: CSARAGRLSGYEQYF